This TCR beta chain was captured in a study of cytomegalovirus exposure and HLA in healthy donors. Study-wide points: There were reportedly fewer N-insertions in an Asian-associated ancestry cluster than the roughly 680-donor mean, in a later analysis. Most of the CMV-associated TCR beta chains (in a later analysis) appeared to be HLA-restricted. There were 150 to 200 TCR beta chains listed as cytomegalovirus-associated.

Vbeta (60) and Jbeta (13) primers were used in the PCR. Using immunoSEQ multiplex PCR, the repertoire was profiled, and TCRdb retains in-frame clones only, with some absent. The data contain over 150,000 clones, around four fifths of them singletons. The germline CDR1 and CDR2 sequences are SGHNT and YENEEA. V was cut by 2 bases and J by 5 bases, with 13 bases left in between. The CDR3 runs to 15 residues. With regard to this clone: Its cognate antigen is unknown.

The J gene is TRBJ2-1, the V gene TRBV11-3; D possibly corresponds to TRBD1 (6 bases). The TCR comes from a woman aged 45-59 years in good health and CMV-seronegative. The sample comprised PBMCs. Written as DNA, the CDR3 is TGTGCCAGCAGCTTAAAGGGGACAATGCACAATGAGCAGTTCTTC. This sequence encodes CASSLKGTMHNEQFF.